This TCR beta chain was sequenced during a study of CXCR3-negative and CXCR3-positive naive CD8 T cells. Overall study findings and caveats: Both naive subsets had comparably high diversity; memory CD8+ cells much lower. CXCR3-positive naive cells had more hydrophobic TRB CDR3s than CXCR3-negative naive cells.

The naive CD8+ gate required CD45RO-CCR7+CD27+CD95- phenotype. TRB cDNA libraries were made by UMI-labeled 5' RACE. Reprocessing the 5' RACE reads, TCRdb reports a single entry for every CDR3 protein and omits DNA. The repertoire shows some 150,000 distinct CDR3 sequences; the top ten hold 0.25% to 0.3%. Regarding this clonotype: Its specificity is not known.

CDR1 and CDR2 (germline): LGHNA, YNFKEQ. This CDR3 comprises 16 residues. Sequenced material: naive CXCR3+ CD8+ T cells from blood. Described subset: CD45RO-CCR7+CD27+CD95- naive CD8+ T cells expressing CXCR3 (TNR3+). This receptor was taken from a human donor in good health. Some clones in this sample may be carry-over from other donors' samples. The V call is TRBV4-2, the J call TRBJ2-5; the D call from TCRdb, TRBD2, cannot be confirmed without DNA. CDR3 region: CASSQDAGLAVETQYF.